Listed below are T cell receptor beta chains from one sample, sequenced in a study of vaccination effects on CD4 cells after COVID-19. Produced via immunoSEQ multiplex PCR; TCRdb's table is partial and in-frame only. The sample holds 23,000 or so clones; 81% are singletons and the top ten take roughly 5%. Their antigens are not known. The specimen was CD4+ T cells from PBMCs cultured with SARS-CoV-2 spike peptides, collected after COVID-19 vaccination. These TCRs come from a human donor who received a COVID-19 vaccine. Some clones in this sample may be carry-over from other donors' samples. CDR3s include the opening cysteine and the closing phenylalanine or tryptophan. Fields, in order: D gene, V gene, clone size, J gene, CDR3 protein, CDR3 DNA. D genes are given only for firm matches. Clone size appears in some rows only: once, few, many, or a class for an expanded clone.

NA	TRBV5-4	NA	TRBJ1-2	CASSSAGARYYGYTF	TGTGCCAGCAGCTCTGCGGGGGCGCGGTACTATGGCTACACCTTC
TRBD1	TRBV18	NA	TRBJ1-1	CASSPGRGDSEAFF	TGTGCCAGCTCACCGGGCAGGGGGGACTCTGAAGCTTTCTTT
NA	TRBV3-1/TRBV3-2	NA	TRBJ1-1	CASSQVELTALNTEAFF	TGTGCCAGCAGCCAAGTAGAGTTGACGGCCTTGAACACTGAAGCTTTCTTT
TRBD1	TRBV5-1	NA	TRBJ2-5	CASSYQGVVETQYF	TGCGCCAGCAGCTATCAGGGGGTTGTAGAGACCCAGTACTTC
NA	TRBV6-6	NA	TRBJ1-5	CASSYSGSNQPQHF	TGTGCCAGCAGTTACTCGGGCAGCAATCAGCCCCAGCATTTT
TRBD1	TRBV30	once	TRBJ1-3	CAWSLPQGARNTIYF	TGTGCCTGGAGCCTCCCACAGGGGGCTCGGAACACCATATATTTT
TRBD1	TRBV9	NA	TRBJ2-3	CASSPRDFGTGTDTQYF	TGTGCCAGCAGCCCCCGAGATTTTGGGACAGGGACAGATACGCAGTATTTT
NA	TRBV6-2/TRBV6-3	once	TRBJ2-5	CASSYPGSRKTQYF	TGTGCCAGCAGTTACCCAGGGAGCCGGAAGACCCAGTACTTC
TRBD1	TRBV19	NA	TRBJ1-4	CASSISTGGIEEKLFF	TGTGCCAGTAGTATCTCGACAGGGGGTATCGAGGAAAAACTGTTTTTT
TRBD1	TRBV27	NA	TRBJ1-2	CASSRDRGPNYGYTF	TGTGCCAGCAGTCGCGACAGGGGGCCAAATTATGGCTACACCTTC
NA	TRBV5-1	NA	TRBJ1-4	CASSPVATNEKLFF	TGCGCCAGCAGCCCGGTAGCAACTAATGAAAAACTGTTTTTT
NA	TRBV2	few	TRBJ1-5	CASSDPNQPQHF	TGTGCCAGCAGTGACCCCAATCAGCCCCAGCATTTT
NA	TRBV9	NA	TRBJ1-2	CASSVGGSYGYTF	TGTGCCAGCAGCGTAGGAGGATCCTATGGCTACACCTTC
NA	TRBV2	NA	TRBJ2-2	CASSGDTGELFF	TGTGCCAGCAGTGGAGACACCGGGGAGCTGTTTTTT
TRBD1	TRBV19	NA	TRBJ1-5	CASSDRVRQPQHF	TGTGCCAGTAGTGACAGGGTCCGTCAGCCCCAGCATTTT
TRBD2	TRBV28	NA	TRBJ2-5	CASSLTSGGQETQYF	TGTGCCAGCAGTTTGACCTCGGGGGGCCAAGAGACCCAGTACTTC